This T cell receptor beta chain was obtained from a study of PD-1 blockade in mismatch repair-deficient tumors. Clones were sequenced by immunoSEQ multiplex PCR, and TCRdb holds only the in-frame ones, with some missing. The sample yields about 39,000 clones, roughly 83% seen once. Remarks on this clone: This is likely a read error, given that the CDR3 carries no conserved phenylalanine or tryptophan at its end.

The CDR3 spans 11 residues. In germline, CDR1 is SQVTM, CDR2 ANQGSEA. Trimming left V 4 bases short and J 7 bases short, with 11 bases between. A few pembrolizumab responders had their TCRs sequenced. This chain links TRBV29-1 with TRBJ2-7, with D unresolved. This receptor was obtained from an adult with mismatch repair-deficient cancer. The sequences come from PBMCs, collected roughly 39 weeks after starting pembrolizumab. CDR3 sequence: CSVGGYQEQYL. CDR3 DNA: TGCAGCGTTGGCGGCTATCAAGAGCAGTACCTC.